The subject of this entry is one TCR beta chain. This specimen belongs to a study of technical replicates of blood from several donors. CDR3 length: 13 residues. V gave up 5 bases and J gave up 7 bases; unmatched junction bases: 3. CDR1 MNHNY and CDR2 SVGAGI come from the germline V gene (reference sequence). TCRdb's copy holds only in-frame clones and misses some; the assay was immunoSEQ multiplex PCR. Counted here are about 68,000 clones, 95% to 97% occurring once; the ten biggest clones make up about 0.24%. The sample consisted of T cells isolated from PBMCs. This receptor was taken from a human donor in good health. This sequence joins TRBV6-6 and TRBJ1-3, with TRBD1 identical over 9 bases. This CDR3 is CASSIGQGNTIYF. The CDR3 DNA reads TGTGCCAGCAGTATCGGACAGGGGAACACCATATATTTT.